Detailed here is one T cell receptor beta chain. The entry originates in a study of blood T cells in healthy people across ages. A second about 6 to 12 cycle PCR used barcoded and J-beta primers. A single record per CDR3 protein comes from TCRdb applying MiXCR to the 5' RACE reads. This table holds 1,500,000 or so distinct CDR3 sequences, around 59% found once. Researchers isolated at least 6.5 million PBMCs per sample. This CDR3 contains 14 residues. Trimming pared 3 bases from V and 0 bases from J, leaving 11 bases between. Germline V gene data show CDR1 as DFQATT and CDR2 as SNEGSKA (reference sequence).

The rearrangement uses TRBV20-1 and TRBJ2-5, with a tentative D call TRBD2 (6 bases). The clonotype originates from a man between 18 and 29 years old in good health. Source material: blood. CDR3 sequence (DNA): TGCAGTGCTAGCCTAGCGTACTACCAAGAGACCCAGTACTTC. Translating it yields CSASLAYYQETQYF.